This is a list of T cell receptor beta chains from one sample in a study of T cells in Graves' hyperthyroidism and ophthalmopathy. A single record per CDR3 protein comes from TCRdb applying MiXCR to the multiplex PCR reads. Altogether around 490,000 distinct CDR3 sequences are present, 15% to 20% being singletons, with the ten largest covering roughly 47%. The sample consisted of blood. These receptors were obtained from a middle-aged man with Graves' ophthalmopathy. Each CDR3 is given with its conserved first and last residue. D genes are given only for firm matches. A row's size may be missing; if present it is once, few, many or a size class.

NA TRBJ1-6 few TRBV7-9 CASSLEAWENSPLHF TGTGCCAGCAGCTTAGAGGCCTGGGAAAATTCACCCCTCCACTTT
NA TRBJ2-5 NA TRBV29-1 CSITGQIQETQYF TGCAGCATTACAGGACAAATTCAAGAGACCCAGTACTTC
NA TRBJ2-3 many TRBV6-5 CASSYSGVADTQYF TGTGCCAGCAGTTACTCGGGGGTGGCAGATACGCAGTATTTT
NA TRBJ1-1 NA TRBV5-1 CASSWGDRNTEAFF TGCGCCAGCAGCTGGGGTGACAGGAACACTGAAGCTTTCTTT
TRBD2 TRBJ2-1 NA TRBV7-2 CASSLVPGASGRAPRETQFF TGTGCCAGCAGCTTAGTACCCGGGGCTAGCGGGAGGGCCCCCCGGGAGACCCAGTTCTTC
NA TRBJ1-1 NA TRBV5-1 CASSSRVGLNTEAFF TGCGCCAGCAGCTCACGAGTTGGTCTGAACACTGAAGCTTTCTTT
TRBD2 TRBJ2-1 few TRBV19 CATSTSGRDQFF TGTGCCACTTCGACTAGCGGGAGGGACCAGTTCTTC
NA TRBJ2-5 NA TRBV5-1 CASSLAGDVQETQYF TGCGCCAGCAGCTTGGCCGGAGACGTTCAAGAGACCCAGTACTTC
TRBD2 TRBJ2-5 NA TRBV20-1 CNKMRLAGVGETQYF TGCAATAAAATGAGGCTAGCGGGAGTCGGAGAGACCCAGTACTTC
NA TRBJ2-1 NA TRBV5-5 CASSPGPTQFF TGTGCCAGCAGCCCCGGACCCACCCAGTTCTTC
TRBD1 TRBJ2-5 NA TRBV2 CACDRVGETQYF TGTGCCTGCGACAGGGTGGGCGAGACCCAGTACTTC
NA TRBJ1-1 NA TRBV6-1 CASSSQGLGTEAFF TGTGCCAGCAGTTCTCAGGGGTTGGGGACTGAAGCTTTCTTT
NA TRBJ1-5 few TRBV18 CASSQSGQGDQPQHF TGTGCCAGCTCACAATCTGGGCAGGGTGATCAGCCCCAGCATTTT
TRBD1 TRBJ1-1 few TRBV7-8 CASSPQGSSTEAFF TGTGCCAGCAGCCCACAGGGGTCAAGCACTGAAGCTTTCTTT
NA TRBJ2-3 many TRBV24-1 CATSDFSDTQYF TGTGCCACCAGTGATTTTTCAGATACGCAGTATTTT